Only a few counts were recorded for the clone carrying this T cell receptor beta chain. Its antigen is unidentified. This record belongs to a study of human T cells and chemical hapten exposure. Study in general: Per-sample TCR yields varied mainly from small pooled library volume differences.

Indicated time point: pre-sensitization, week 0. Treatment of the sample: therapeutic diphenylcyclopropenone sensitization with weekly scalp DPC. TCRdb passed the RACE reads through MiXCR, listing each CDR3 protein once. The data show around 380,000 distinct CDR3 sequences, with approximately 5.8% seen just once and around 8.6% held by the top ten. The CDR3 has 15 residues. The V gene lost 2 bases and the J gene lost 3 bases, with 14 bases spanning the gap. CDR1 and CDR2 from the germline V gene are MNHEY and SVGEGT. Regarding the study as a whole: Positively correlated with patch test score were the counts of PT1 expanded TCRs.

The material was whole blood, obtained in connection with sensitization to the hapten diphenylcyclopropenone (DPC). This TCR derives from a woman between 18 and 30 years old with alopecia areata. Some clones in this sample may be carry-over from other donors' samples. The chain employs TRBV6-2 or TRBV6-3 and TRBJ2-7; D is undetermined. The CDR3 region is CASSYVRQRLYEQYF. The CDR3, as DNA: TGTGCCAGCAGTTACGTGAGACAAAGACTCTACGAGCAGTACTTC.